The 15 T cell receptor beta chains below all came from one sample that was sequenced in a study of T-cell memory formation after mild COVID-19. Via MiXCR, TCRdb re-called the 5' RACE reads, giving one row per CDR3 protein. Among hundreds of thousands of distinct CDR3 sequences, 18% were seen once, and the ten largest hold around 12%. What was sequenced was PBMCs or a T cell subset sorted from them (not recorded which). Receptors originate from an adult woman who had mild COVID-19 (a few samples of this study predate the infection). Cell type and time point are not known.

This clonotype was seen more than once but under ten times. In nucleotides, the CDR3 is TGTGCCACCAGCAGAGATAATAGCGGCAGAAAAGCTTTCTTT. This codes for CATSRDNSGRKAFF. The chain employs TRBV15 and TRBJ1-1; D remains unclear. Germline CDR1 LNHNV, CDR2 YYDKDF (reference sequence). This CDR3 contains 14 residues. Between the trimmed V and J ends, which lost 0 bases and 9 bases, there was a span of 14 bases.

In its sample, this clonotype was seen a few times. The chain combines TRBV20-1 with TRBJ2-7; no clear D gene. CDR3 size: 11 residues. Germline CDR1 reads DFQATT; CDR2 reads SNEGSKA (reference sequence). V shed 4 bases and J shed 2 bases, with 6 bases lying between them. In DNA, the CDR3 is TGCAGTGCTACCCCTACCTACGAGCAGTACTTC. Its protein product is CSATPTYEQYF.

This chain uses TRBV24-1 with TRBJ1-1; no reliable D call. Trimming cost V 4 bases and J 7 bases, with 12 bases left between them. The CDR3 runs to 13 residues. CDR1 and CDR2 (germline): KGHDR, SFDVKD. CDR3 region: CATSDPVGSEAFF. The CDR3, as DNA: TGTGCCACCAGTGACCCCGTCGGGAGTGAAGCTTTCTTT.

The rearrangement uses TRBV12-3 or TRBV12-4 and TRBJ1-1; the D gene is possibly TRBD1 (5 bases). The V end was cut by 3 bases, the J end by 1 base, with 18 bases between. CDR3 length: 17 residues. In nucleotides, the CDR3 is TGTGCCAGCAGTTTGGCACGTGGGGGGTACGGGAACACTGAAGCTTTCTTT. Translating gives CASSLARGGYGNTEAFF.

This clonotype was observed a few times. V and J are TRBV9 and TRBJ2-1; 7 bases line up with TRBD2. This CDR3 has 16 amino acids. J gave up 4 bases and V 3 bases, and 10 bases lay outside the gene matches. Germline CDR1 is SGDLS and CDR2 is YYNGEE. The CDR3 DNA reads as TGTGCCAGCAGCGGAGCGGGAACTAGCCTTTACAATGAGCAGTTCTTC. Translating it yields CASSGAGTSLYNEQFF.

The V call is TRBV4-1, the J call TRBJ1-1, with D unclear. There are 15 residues in the CDR3. The germline V gene encodes CDR1 MGHRA and CDR2 YSYEKL. Trimming took 3 bases from V and 1 from J, leaving 12 bases between them. CDR3 in DNA: TGCGCCAGCAGCCAGCATCCTCAGACGAACACTGAAGCTTTCTTT. Translation gives CASSQHPQTNTEAFF.

The rearrangement uses TRBV7-2 and TRBJ2-5; 8 nucleotides line up with TRBD2. CDR1 is SGHTA, CDR2 FQGNSA, per germline. The CDR3 is 15 amino acids. V shed 5 bases, J shed 2 bases, and the junction held 7 bases outside the gene matches. The CDR3, as DNA: TGTGCCAGCAGCACGGGGGGGACTGGACAAGAGACCCAGTACTTC. Encoded protein: CASSTGGTGQETQYF. The full variable domain, with the rest looked up from reference TRBV7-2 and TRBJ2-5, is GAGVSQSPSNKVTEKGKDVELRCDPISGHTALYWYRQSLGQGLEFLIYFQGNSAPDKSGLPSDRFSAERTGGSVSTLTIQRTQQEDSAVYLCASSTGGTGQETQYFGPGTRLLVL.

The sample holds a few counts of this clonotype. The V gene is TRBV6-2 or TRBV6-3, the J gene TRBJ2-7; either TRBD1 or TRBD2 may fit D (5 bases each). V was trimmed by 2 bases and J by 2 bases, leaving 16 bases between them. CDR3 size: 16 residues. Germline V CDR1 and CDR2: MNHEY, SVGEGT. CDR3 sequence reads: CASSYPVGTHAYEQYF. In DNA, the CDR3 is TGTGCCAGCAGTTACCCCGTCGGGACCCACGCCTACGAGCAGTACTTC.

Here the CDR3 DNA reads TGTGCCAGCAGCGTAGACGGGACAGCTACAAATGAGGATGGCTACACCTTC. Translation: CASSVDGTATNEDGYTF. The chain uses TRBV9 and TRBJ1-2, with TRBD1 identical over 7 bases. The CDR3 is 17 residues long. V dropped 0 bases and J dropped 6; count of bases not matched to a gene: 14. Germline CDR1 and CDR2: SGDLS and YYNGEE.

The chain has TRBV3-1 and TRBJ2-1; 7 bases agree with TRBD2. The CDR3 sequence is 16 residues long. CDR1 and CDR2 from the germline V gene are LGHDT and YNNKEL (reference sequence). V lost 1 base, J lost 2 bases, and 5 bases stayed unmatched. CDR3 in DNA: TGTGCCAGCAGCCAAGCGGACGGGAGGCCCTACAATGAGCAGTTCTTC. Protein product: CASSQADGRPYNEQFF.

This clonotype was observed a handful of times. The chain links TRBV24-1 to TRBJ2-1, with TRBD1 matching over 8 bases. The germline V gene encodes CDR1 KGHDR and CDR2 SFDVKD. The CDR3 has 16 amino acids. Trimming took 1 base from V and 9 from J; bases not matched to a gene: 10. In DNA form, the CDR3 reads TGTGCCACCAGTGATTTTTCCGGGACAGGTTCTACTGAGCAGTTCTTC. Encoded protein: CATSDFSGTGSTEQFF.

V is TRBV20-1 and J is TRBJ2-7; the D gene is possibly TRBD2 (5 bases). The CDR3 is 13 residues long. V was cut by 3 bases and J by 1 base, with 10 bases left in between. The germline CDR1 and CDR2 sequences are DFQATT and SNEGSKA (reference sequence). As DNA, the CDR3 is TGCAGTGCTAGCGGGATTGGGTCCTACGAGCAGTACTTC. Residues: CSASGIGSYEQYF.

V gene TRBV7-2 combines with J gene TRBJ2-7, with TRBD2 as a possible D gene (6 bases). The V end lost 5 bases, the J end lost 0 bases, and 14 bases lay between the germline ends. The CDR3 runs to 15 residues. In germline, CDR1 is SGHTA, CDR2 FQGNSA. CDR3 amino acids: CASSTERASSYEQYF. As DNA, the CDR3 is TGTGCCAGCAGCACTGAGCGGGCGAGCTCCTACGAGCAGTACTTC.

The chain combines TRBV6-6 with TRBJ1-1, with D tentatively TRBD1 (5 bases). Trimming removed 5 bases from V and 6 bases from J, with 19 bases in between. This CDR3 is 15 amino acids long. Germline values: CDR1 MNHNY, CDR2 SVGAGI (reference sequence). CDR3 DNA: TGTGCCAGCAGTCCCTGGGGGGGGGGATTCTCTGAAGCTTTCTTT. Translating gives CASSPWGGGFSEAFF.

The gene calls are TRBV6-5 and TRBJ2-1; D remains unclear. Germline assignment: CDR1 MNHEY and CDR2 SVGAGI. CDR3 length: 16 residues. The V end lost 8 bases, the J end lost 0 bases, and 17 bases lay between the germline ends. CDR3 protein: CASGILYSSSYNEQFF. In DNA form, the CDR3 reads TGTGCCAGCGGTATCCTATACAGTAGCTCCTACAATGAGCAGTTCTTC.